The subject of this entry is one T cell receptor (beta chain). Its target is unknown. Naive CD4 T cells were sorted as CD45RO-negative, CD62L-positive. The data were taken from a study of human versus mouse CDR3 diversity and MHC coevolution. As for the study in general: Reported immunoSEQ sensitivity was one in 200,000 T cells, with reduced amplification bias. The study's findings and limits: Among all groups, most of the three human donors showed least clonal inequality.

Using immunoSEQ multiplex PCR, the repertoire was profiled, and TCRdb retains in-frame clones only, with some absent. This sample has about 83,000 clones, with about nine tenths found just once. V lost 6 bases and J lost 3; bases outside the gene matches: 10. Per the germline V gene, CDR1 is GTSNPN and CDR2 is SVGIG (reference sequence). This CDR3 has 14 residues. The genes are TRBV30 and TRBJ2-7, with 8 bases identical to TRBD1. The sample consisted of naive CD4+ T cells from blood. Subset indicated: CD45RO-negative CD62L-positive naive CD4 T cells. The source is a person aged 30 to 69 in good health. The DNA for the CDR3 is TGTGCCTGTATCGGGACAGGCGATCTCTACGAGCAGTACTTC. Translation gives CACIGTGDLYEQYF.